The sequence of this T cell receptor beta chain was determined in a study of blood T cell repertoires in COVID-19. Across the whole study: The United States, Italy and Spain provided the acute and convalescent COVID-19 samples.

The participants were between about 18 and 90 years old and came from about two dozen US areas. All exposed participants met a person with COVID-19 within 2 weeks before entering the study. Germline V gene lookup returns CDR1 SGHRS and CDR2 YFSETQ. This CDR3 is built from 14 residues. The V gene lost 4 bases and the J gene lost 4 bases, with 15 bases spanning the gap. The protocol was immunoSEQ multiplex PCR, while the TCRdb copy is restricted to in-frame clones and leaves out a portion. Of about 280,000 clones in the sample, about four fifths were seen once. This TCR was recovered from a man in his forties who had been exposed to COVID-19. The genes are TRBV5-1 and TRBJ2-7, with TRBD1 as a possible D gene (5 bases). The sample comprised PBMCs or T cells enriched from blood (not recorded which). This CDR3 is CASSLKRGNYEQYF. CDR3 DNA sequence: TGCGCCAGCAGCCTTAAAAGGGGAAATTACGAGCAGTACTTC.